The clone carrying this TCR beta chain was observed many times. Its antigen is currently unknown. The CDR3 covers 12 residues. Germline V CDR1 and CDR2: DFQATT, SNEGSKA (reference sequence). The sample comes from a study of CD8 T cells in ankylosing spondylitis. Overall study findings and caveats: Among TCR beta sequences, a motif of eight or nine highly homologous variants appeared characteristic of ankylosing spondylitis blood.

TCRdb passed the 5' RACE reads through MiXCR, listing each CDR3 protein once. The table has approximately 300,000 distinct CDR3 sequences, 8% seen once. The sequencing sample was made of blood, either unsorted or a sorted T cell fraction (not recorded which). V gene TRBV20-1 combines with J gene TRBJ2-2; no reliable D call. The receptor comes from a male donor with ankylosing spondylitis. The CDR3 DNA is TGCGCCCACGATAGCCGGACCGGGGAGCTGTTTTTT. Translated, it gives CAHDSRTGELFF.